The clone carrying this TCR beta chain was seen only a few times. Antigen: not known. How the authors handled the data: A distant-metastasis classifier for papillary thyroid cancer was built using CDR3 differences across clinicopathological groups. TCRdb reprocessed the PCR reads using MiXCR. The V and J calls come from TCRdb's annotation, not from the publication. Of some 45,000 clones listed, roughly an eighth are singletons. CDR1 MNHNS and CDR2 SASEGT come from the germline V gene. Germline trimming cut 3 bases from V and 5 bases from J; bases unmatched to any gene: 13. The CDR3 consists of 17 residues. The sample is drawn from a study of metastatic and nonmetastatic thyroid tumors. Study details: The comparison covered peripheral blood and tumor or nodule tissue in malignant and benign thyroid patients.

Until they underwent thyroid surgery, no patient had received any treatment. Study conclusions and caveats: Versus benign nodules, malignant thyroid tumors reportedly had significantly higher TCR beta diversity, in blood and tumor.

The sequence was obtained from a male donor with papillary thyroid cancer or a benign thyroid nodule (not recorded which). Some clones in this sample may be carry-over from other donors' samples. Input material: blood. V usage is TRBV6-1 and J usage is TRBJ2-1, with 7 bases matching TRBD1. The CDR3 coding sequence is TGTGCCAGCAGTGAGTCGGGGATTGGACAGGCCCACAATGAGCAGTTCTTC. Translated: CASSESGIGQAHNEQFF.